Below, 19 T cell receptor beta chains from the same sample are listed, as sequenced in a study of cytomegalovirus exposure and HLA in healthy donors. Use of 60 Vbeta and 13 Jbeta primers characterized the PCR. The data were produced by immunoSEQ multiplex PCR, yet TCRdb's version contains in-frame clones alone and is incomplete. The data show more than 95,000 clones, 79% seen once. What was sequenced was PBMCs. The origin of the receptors is a man aged 25 to 40 in good health and CMV-seropositive.

The J gene is TRBJ1-2, the V gene TRBV29-1; D uncertain. Germline loops: CDR1 SQVTM, CDR2 ANQGSEA. V was pared by 7 bases and J by 2 bases, with 8 bases between. The CDR3 covers 11 residues. In DNA, the CDR3 is TGCAGCGCTGGGGAGAACTATGGCTACACCTTC. Translation: CSAGENYGYTF.

The rearrangement uses TRBV7-2 and TRBJ2-1; 12 bases align to TRBD2. The CDR3 is 17 amino acids. The germline V gene has CDR1 SGHTA and CDR2 FQGNSA. The V segment lost 1 base and the J segment 4 bases; nucleotides outside the gene matches: 5. The CDR3 DNA sequence: TGTGCCAGCAGCTTAGTGACTAGCGGGAGCGGTTACAATGAGCAGTTCTTC. Protein: CASSLVTSGSGYNEQFF.

The V call is TRBV19, the J call TRBJ1-2; TRBD1 agrees at 8 bases. This CDR3 has 14 residues. Losses at the gene ends were 5 bases for V and 3 bases for J; bases not matched to a gene: 5. Germline CDR1 reads LNHDA; CDR2 reads SQIVND (reference sequence). DNA for the CDR3: TGTGCCAGTAGTGGTGACAGGGGTGACTATGGCTACACCTTC. This codes for CASSGDRGDYGYTF. Full variable domain (missing parts from reference TRBV19 and TRBJ1-2): DGGITQSPKYLFRKEGQNVTLSCEQNLNHDAMYWYRQDPGQGLRLIYYSQIVNDFQKGDIAEGYSVSREKKESFPLTVTSAQKNPTAFYLCASSGDRGDYGYTFGSGTRLTVV.

With respect to this clone: Distinct nucleotide sequences in the sample also encode this CDR3. The gene calls are TRBV7-2 and TRBJ1-4; 7 bases map to TRBD1. Germline lookup yields CDR1 SGHTA and CDR2 FQGNSA. The ends lost 5 bases at V and 6 bases at J; junction bases unmatched: 6. CDR3 size: 14 residues. CDR3 residues: CASSPRQGDEKLFF. CDR3 nucleotides: TGTGCCAGCAGCCCTCGACAGGGTGATGAAAAACTGTTTTTT.

The chain has TRBV28 and TRBJ2-4, with 7 bases lining up with TRBD2. This CDR3 is built from 15 residues. Per germline, CDR1 MDHEN and CDR2 SYDVKM. Germline trimming cut 6 bases from V and 2 bases from J; bases unmatched to any gene: 7. CDR3 coding DNA: TGTGCCAGCAGCCTAGTTAGCGGGTCCAAAAACATTCAGTACTTC. As protein: CASSLVSGSKNIQYF.

V is TRBV7-2 and J is TRBJ1-2; D perhaps matches TRBD1 (5 bases). Trimming shortened V by 0 bases and J by 6 bases, and 11 bases separated the two germline ends. Per the germline V gene, CDR1 is SGHTA and CDR2 is FQGNSA. The CDR3 has 14 residues. Written as DNA, the CDR3 is TGTGCCAGCAGCTTAGCGTCAGGGAACAATGGCTACACCTTC. This codes for CASSLASGNNGYTF.

The chain recombines TRBV5-1 with TRBJ2-7, with 7 bases identical to TRBD2. V lost 1 base and J lost 2; bases outside the gene matches: 0. Germline V gene sequence: CDR1 SGHRS, CDR2 YFSETQ. CDR3 size: 13 residues. DNA for the CDR3: TGCGCCAGCAGCTTGCGGGAGGCCTACGAGCAGTACTTC. This gives the protein CASSLREAYEQYF.

V is TRBV30 and J is TRBJ2-7; possible D gene TRBD2, 6 bases. Trimming removed 3 bases at V and 0 bases at J, with 12 bases between. The CDR3 spans 14 residues. Germline lookup yields CDR1 GTSNPN and CDR2 SVGIG (reference sequence). The CDR3 spells CAWRASEGSYEQYF. CDR3 in DNA: TGTGCCTGGAGGGCATCGGAGGGCTCCTACGAGCAGTACTTC. Variable domain in full (rest from reference TRBV30 and TRBJ2-7): SQTIHQWPATLVQPVGSPLSLECTVEGTSNPNLYWYRQAAGRGLQLLFYSVGIGQISSEVPQNLSASRPQDRQFILSSKKLLLSDSGFYLCAWRASEGSYEQYFGPGTRLTVT.

This clone was seen more than once but under ten times. V gene TRBV5-1 combines with J gene TRBJ2-7; 8 bases agree with TRBD1. V was pared by 0 bases and J by 7 bases, with 12 bases of the junction left unmatched. CDR1 SGHRS and CDR2 YFSETQ come from the germline V gene. The CDR3 is 16 amino acids. CDR3 residues: CASSLGGQGGQEEQYF. Written as DNA, the CDR3 is TGCGCCAGCAGCTTGGGAGGACAGGGTGGGCAGGAAGAGCAGTACTTC.

The rearrangement joins TRBV27 to TRBJ2-7; 7 bases are shared with TRBD1. The CDR3 is made up of 14 amino acids. Germline V gene lookup returns CDR1 MNHEY and CDR2 SMNVEV (reference sequence). J gave up 6 bases and V 4 bases, and 9 bases lay outside the gene matches. CDR3: CASSSRTGPREQYF. Here the CDR3 DNA reads TGTGCCAGCAGTTCCAGGACAGGCCCCCGCGAGCAGTACTTC.

V and J are TRBV7-3 and TRBJ1-2; no reliable D call. Trimming removed 0 bases from V and 3 bases from J, with 8 bases in between. CDR3 size: 14 residues. Per the germline V gene, CDR1 is SGHTA and CDR2 is FQGTGA. CDR3: CASSLTPGDYGYTF. CDR3 nucleotide sequence: TGTGCCAGCAGCTTAACACCCGGGGACTATGGCTACACCTTC.

In this sample, this clone turned up a few times. The chain joins TRBV7-2 to TRBJ2-7, with a tentative D call TRBD1 (6 bases). The CDR3 runs 15 residues. From germline, CDR1 is SGHTA and CDR2 FQGNSA. Trimming cost V 6 bases and J 3 bases, with 18 bases left between them. CDR3 bases: TGTGCCAGCAGTTCCACAGGGTCTCCGGTCTACGAGCAGTACTTC. Translated, it gives CASSSTGSPVYEQYF.

The chain has TRBV9 and TRBJ2-7; the D gene is possibly TRBD2 (5 bases). This CDR3 region has 14 residues. V lost 0 bases to trimming and J lost 2 bases, with 9 bases between them. The germline CDR1 and CDR2 sequences are SGDLS and YYNGEE. The CDR3 here is CASSVDPGTYEQYF. In DNA, the CDR3 is TGTGCCAGCAGCGTAGATCCGGGAACCTACGAGCAGTACTTC.

This clone was picked up a small number of times. The chain combines TRBV11-2 with TRBJ2-7; 11 positions agree with TRBD2. CDR1 is SGHAT, CDR2 FQNNGV, per germline. With 5 bases clipped from V and 1 base from J, the junction kept 7 bases outside the gene matches. The CDR3 length is 16 residues. CDR3 sequence: CASSVSGTSGSYEQYF. The CDR3 region has the DNA TGTGCCAGCAGCGTCTCCGGGACTAGCGGATCCTACGAGCAGTACTTC.

This chain connects TRBV19 to TRBJ2-2, with 7 bases aligning to TRBD2. Germline loops: CDR1 LNHDA, CDR2 SQIVND (reference sequence). V shed 5 bases and J 5 bases; nucleotides not matched to a gene: 8. This CDR3 contains 15 residues. CDR3 DNA sequence: TGTGCCAGTAGTGTAAGCGGGACGGTTACCGGGGAGCTGTTTTTT. Its translation: CASSVSGTVTGELFF.

The CDR3 DNA is TGCGCCAGCAGCCAAGGTGGGGGGGCGGGAGATACGCAGTATTTT. Translation: CASSQGGGAGDTQYF. This chain joins TRBV4-3 and TRBJ2-3; possible D gene TRBD2, 7 bases. Germline CDR1 reads LGHNA; CDR2 reads YSLEER. The CDR3 totals 15 residues. V lost 1 base, J lost 5 bases, and 13 bases lay in between.

The chain couples TRBV5-1 to TRBJ2-1; 7 bases are a match to TRBD2. The junction had 6 bases not matched to a gene; V was cut back by 6 bases and J by 3 bases. The CDR3 sequence is 14 residues long. Germline V gives CDR1 SGHRS, CDR2 YFSETQ. CDR3 DNA sequence: TGCGCCAGCACCCCTGGCGGGGGCTACAATGAGCAGTTCTTC. As protein: CASTPGGGYNEQFF.

This clone was counted once. The chain is built from TRBV5-1 and TRBJ2-7; a weak D match, TRBD1 (6 bases). V lost 0 bases to trimming and J lost 3 bases, with 10 bases between them. Looked up from germline, CDR1 is SGHRS and CDR2 is YFSETQ. The CDR3 runs 14 residues. The chain's CDR3 is CASSLDPGVYEQYF. The CDR3 DNA reads as TGCGCCAGCAGCTTGGATCCAGGGGTCTACGAGCAGTACTTC.

V usage is TRBV7-3 and J usage is TRBJ2-2; TRBD2 is a possible D gene (5 bases). V lost 4 bases to trimming and J lost 4 bases, with 13 bases between them. Germline V lookup: CDR1 SGHTA, CDR2 FQGTGA. CDR3 length: 15 amino acids. The CDR3 here is CASSSTGRPTGELFF. CDR3 sequence (DNA): TGTGCCAGCAGCTCCACGGGGAGACCCACCGGGGAGCTGTTTTTT.